The 26 T cell receptor beta chains below were found in one sample sequenced in a study of T-cell memory formation after mild COVID-19. MiXCR was run by TCRdb on the 5' RACE reads, yielding one entry per CDR3 protein. Of about 260,000 distinct CDR3 sequences in the sample, roughly 8.2% were seen once. Sequenced: PBMCs or a T cell subset sorted from them (not recorded which). The receptor source for this set is a young man who had mild COVID-19 (a few samples of this study predate the infection). Cell type and time point are not known.

This clonotype has a handful of counts. Written as DNA, the CDR3 is TGTGCCAGCAGTTGGGGGCCACGTCGAGGCTACACCTTC. Its protein product is CASSWGPRRGYTF. V is TRBV27 and J is TRBJ1-2; possible D gene TRBD1, 6 bases. Trimming took 4 bases from V and 8 from J, leaving 14 bases between them. CDR3 length: 13 residues. Germline V lookup: CDR1 MNHEY, CDR2 SMNVEV (reference sequence).

This clonotype was observed at least ten times. The V gene is TRBV29-1, the J gene TRBJ2-3; TRBD2 might be the D (5 bases). The V end lost 6 bases, the J end lost 4 bases, and 20 bases lay between the germline ends. CDR1 and CDR2 from the germline V gene are SQVTM and ANQGSEA. The CDR3 length is 15 residues. CDR3 in DNA: TGCAGCGTGGCCCTCGAAGGGAGCCGTTCAGATACGCAGTATTTT. It codes for CSVALEGSRSDTQYF.

The rearrangement joins TRBV29-1 to TRBJ1-1, with D uncertain. From germline, CDR1 is SQVTM and CDR2 ANQGSEA. Trimming took 3 bases from V and 1 from J, leaving 9 bases between them. CDR3 length: 13 residues. The CDR3, as DNA: TGCAGCGTTGAGACCCGAAGGAACACTGAAGCTTTCTTT. Its translation: CSVETRRNTEAFF.

This clonotype was picked up one time. This may be a read error: a much more frequent sequence differs by one nucleotide. V usage is TRBV5-1 and J usage is TRBJ2-3, with a weak D call TRBD1 (6 bases). V was clipped by 3 bases and J by 2 bases, with 13 bases between them. The length of the CDR3 is 15 residues. Germline V gene lookup returns CDR1 SGHRS and CDR2 YFSETQ. The chain's CDR3 is CASSYPGTPTDTQYF. The CDR3 coding sequence is TGCGCCAGCAGCTATCCCGGGACACCCACAGATACGCAGTATTTT.

This clonotype occurred a few times. V is TRBV5-6 and J is TRBJ2-3; D is perhaps TRBD2 (5 bases). The V end was cut by 0 bases, the J end by 6 bases, with 11 bases between. There are 14 residues in the CDR3. Germline V CDR1 and CDR2: SGHDT, YYEEEE. CDR3 amino acids: CASSLGPGEDTQYF. The CDR3 DNA sequence: TGTGCCAGCAGCTTGGGACCCGGGGAGGATACGCAGTATTTT. Using reference TRBV5-6 and TRBJ2-3 for the parts outside the CDR3, the full variable domain is DAGVTQSPTHLIKTRGQQVTLRCSPKSGHDTVSWYQQALGQGPQFIFQYYEEEERQRGNFPDRFSGHQFPNYSSELNVNALLLGDSALYLCASSLGPGEDTQYFGPGTRLTVL.

This clonotype was found many times. The chain uses TRBV4-3 and TRBJ2-7; no definite D call. Germline V CDR1 and CDR2: LGHNA, YSLEER. CDR3 length equals 16 residues. V dropped 1 base and J dropped 4 bases, with 17 bases sitting between them. The CDR3, as DNA: TGCGCCAGCAGCCAAGGGGTACTGTCCAGTTTATACGAGCAGTACTTC. Translated: CASSQGVLSSLYEQYF.

V and J are TRBV27 and TRBJ2-1; D possibly corresponds to TRBD1 (5 bases). The CDR3 runs to 13 residues. CDR1 and CDR2 (germline): MNHEY, SMNVEV (reference sequence). Trimming removed 11 bases from V and 3 bases from J, with 14 bases in between. Here the CDR3 DNA reads TGTGCCTCCCGACAGTCTGGCTACAATGAGCAGTTCTTC. Protein sequence: CASRQSGYNEQFF.

This clonotype was counted many times. The V call is TRBV7-2, the J call TRBJ1-2, with 7 bases lining up with TRBD1. CDR1 SGHTA and CDR2 FQGNSA come from the germline V gene. This CDR3 has 14 residues. V lost 7 bases to trimming and J lost 2 bases; unmatched junction nucleotides: 7. CDR3 sequence reads: CASTLDRVNYGYTF. CDR3 nucleotide sequence: TGTGCCAGCACCCTAGACAGGGTAAACTATGGCTACACCTTC.

A few counts support this clonotype. In DNA form, the CDR3 reads TGCGCCAGCAGCTCTCGAAAGGGGACAGGGTATGGCAATGAGCAGTTCTTC. Protein product: CASSSRKGTGYGNEQFF. The V call is TRBV5-1, the J call TRBJ2-1; the match to TRBD1 covers 9 bases. The germline gives CDR1 SGHRS, CDR2 YFSETQ. Trimming at V came to 3 bases and at J to 6 bases, leaving 13 bases not matched to a gene. The CDR3 is made up of 17 amino acids.

The sample holds a few counts of this clonotype. The V gene is TRBV29-1, the J gene TRBJ2-5; no clear D. V lost 4 bases and J 1 base, leaving 7 bases between the germline ends. Per germline, CDR1 SQVTM and CDR2 ANQGSEA. This CDR3 spans 12 amino acids. This CDR3 is CSVGAAQETQYF. CDR3 DNA: TGCAGCGTTGGCGCAGCCCAAGAGACCCAGTACTTC.

This clonotype turned up a few times. V usage is TRBV4-1 and J usage is TRBJ1-1; no definite D call. The CDR3 length is 15 residues. Germline-derived CDR1 and CDR2 are MGHRA and YSYEKL. The V gene lost 1 base and the J gene lost 8 bases, with 17 bases spanning the gap. As DNA, the CDR3 is TGCGCCAGCAGCCAAGTAGACGGACGGGAGGCAGAAGCTTTCTTT. Translating it yields CASSQVDGREAEAFF.

V and J are TRBV5-1 and TRBJ2-3, with D possibly matching TRBD2 (6 bases). The germline CDR1 and CDR2 sequences are SGHRS and YFSETQ. CDR3 size: 14 residues. With 4 bases removed from V and 3 bases from J, the gap between germline ends came to 12 bases. CDR3 residues: CASSGGTWTDTQYF. The DNA for the CDR3 is TGCGCCAGCAGCGGAGGGACCTGGACAGATACGCAGTATTTT.

The genes are TRBV4-3 and TRBJ1-6; a possible D gene is TRBD1 (6 bases). The germline V gene has CDR1 LGHNA and CDR2 YSLEER. Trimming removed 0 bases from V and 6 bases from J, with 9 bases in between. The CDR3 has 15 residues. Written as DNA, the CDR3 is TGCGCCAGCAGCCAAGATACAGGGACTAATTCACCCCTCCACTTT. This sequence encodes CASSQDTGTNSPLHF.

This clonotype was seen more than once but under ten times. V is TRBV24-1 and J is TRBJ2-1; 11 bases are a match to TRBD2. Germline assignment: CDR1 KGHDR and CDR2 SFDVKD. The CDR3 length is 15 residues. V was clipped by 5 bases and J by 7 bases; unmatched bases: 6. CDR3 in amino acids: CATSGVAGGRNEQFF. In DNA form, the CDR3 reads TGTGCCACCAGTGGGGTAGCGGGGGGGCGGAATGAGCAGTTCTTC.

The chain employs TRBV6-6 and TRBJ2-5; a possible D gene is TRBD1 (5 bases). The CDR3 spans 13 residues. Per germline, CDR1 MNHNY and CDR2 SVGAGI (reference sequence). Trimming shortened V by 7 bases and J by 4 bases, and 13 bases separated the two germline ends. CDR3 protein: CASTRQRTETQYF. The DNA of the CDR3 is TGTGCCAGCACCAGACAGAGAACAGAGACCCAGTACTTC.

The V gene is TRBV25-1, the J gene TRBJ1-2, with unresolved D. V was clipped by 3 bases and J by 5 bases, with 13 bases between them. This CDR3 comprises 14 residues. Germline V gives CDR1 MGHDK, CDR2 SYGVNS. The CDR3 nucleotides read TGTGCCAGCAGTGATAACGCCAGAACGTATGGCTACACCTTC. Residues: CASSDNARTYGYTF.

The chain employs TRBV6-2 or TRBV6-3 and TRBJ2-1, with 9 positions matching TRBD2. V was pared by 2 bases and J by 5 bases, with 7 bases of the junction left unmatched. The CDR3 covers 16 residues. Germline CDR1 reads MNHEY; CDR2 reads SVGEGT. CDR3 nucleotides: TGTGCCAGCAGTTACGTCGCGGGGGGGCTTCACAATGAGCAGTTCTTC. This encodes CASSYVAGGLHNEQFF.

The chain employs TRBV9 and TRBJ2-5; unclear D gene. Trimming removed 0 bases at V and 5 bases at J, with 14 bases between. The CDR3 loop spans 15 amino acids. The germline V gene encodes CDR1 SGDLS and CDR2 YYNGEE. This CDR3 reads CASSVGAQVMETQYF. For the CDR3, the DNA is TGTGCCAGCAGCGTAGGGGCGCAGGTTATGGAGACCCAGTACTTC. Drawing the rest from reference TRBV9 and TRBJ2-5, the complete variable domain is DSGVTQTPKHLITATGQRVTLRCSPRSGDLSVYWYQQSLDQGLQFLIQYYNGEERAKGNILERFSAQQFPDLHSELNLSSLELGDSALYFCASSVGAQVMETQYFGPGTRLLVL.

The genes are TRBV4-1 and TRBJ1-1; perhaps TRBD1 as D (5 bases). The CDR3 extends over 15 amino acids. Trimming stripped 3 bases from V and 1 base from J, with 12 bases between. Germline V gene sequence: CDR1 MGHRA, CDR2 YSYEKL. In DNA, the CDR3 is TGCGCCAGCAGCCATTCAGGGCTTGGGAACACTGAAGCTTTCTTT. Its translation: CASSHSGLGNTEAFF.

The DNA of the CDR3 is TGTGCCACCAGCAGAATTTTGGGTACCATCAATGAGCAGTTCTTC. Translated, it gives CATSRILGTINEQFF. This chain connects TRBV15 to TRBJ2-1; no firm D call. Trimming stripped 2 bases from V and 6 bases from J, with 14 bases between. From germline, CDR1 is LNHNV and CDR2 YYDKDF (reference sequence). The CDR3 is made up of 15 amino acids.

This clonotype was observed a few times. This rearrangement joins TRBV7-2 to TRBJ2-5; D is perhaps TRBD1 (6 bases). Looked up from germline, CDR1 is SGHTA and CDR2 is FQGNSA. V was clipped by 1 base and J by 5 bases, with 11 bases between them. CDR3 length equals 14 residues. CDR3: CASSLVAGVETQYF. CDR3 coding DNA: TGTGCCAGCAGCTTAGTGGCAGGGGTCGAGACCCAGTACTTC.

The V gene is TRBV10-3, the J gene TRBJ2-5, with 7 nucleotides matching TRBD1. The CDR3 has 14 residues. The V gene's germline CDR1 is ENHRY and CDR2 SYGVKD. V dropped 6 bases and J dropped 2; count of bases not matched to a gene: 6. CDR3 sequence: CAISLGDRQETQYF. In DNA form, the CDR3 reads TGTGCCATCAGCCTGGGGGACAGACAAGAGACCCAGTACTTC.

This clonotype was seen a few times. This chain uses TRBV20-1 with TRBJ1-5; weak D call: TRBD1 (5 bases). The germline V and J ends were trimmed by 5 bases and 4 bases, with 12 bases remaining between them. CDR3 length: 13 residues. Germline CDR1 DFQATT, CDR2 SNEGSKA (reference sequence). The DNA for the CDR3 is TGCAGTGCTGTAACAGGCTTGAATCAGCCCCAGCATTTT. This codes for CSAVTGLNQPQHF.

In its sample, this clonotype was seen a few times. The rearrangement joins TRBV5-6 to TRBJ2-1; D is possibly TRBD2 (5 bases). From germline, CDR1 is SGHDT and CDR2 YYEEEE. V was pared by 3 bases and J by 7 bases, with 8 bases between. CDR3 length: 12 amino acids. This CDR3 reads CASSWGVNEQFF. The DNA of the CDR3 is TGTGCCAGCAGCTGGGGAGTGAATGAGCAGTTCTTC.

This clonotype came up many times. The chain recombines TRBV12-3 or TRBV12-4 with TRBJ1-6, with D perhaps matching TRBD1 (6 bases). V lost 0 bases, J lost 14 bases, and 11 bases lay in between. The length of the CDR3 is 13 residues. DNA of the CDR3: TGTGCCAGCAGTTTAGCGGAGGGGGGAACCCTCCACTTT. This translates into CASSLAEGGTLHF.

This chain links TRBV5-1 with TRBJ1-4; D is uncertain. CDR3 length: 14 residues. In germline, CDR1 is SGHRS, CDR2 YFSETQ. V was trimmed by 4 bases and J by 7 bases, leaving 14 bases between them. The CDR3 DNA follows: TGCGCCAGCAGCCGGGGAGACGAGGGTGAAAAACTGTTTTTT. It codes for CASSRGDEGEKLFF.